A selection of T cell receptor beta chains follows, all from one sample in a study of shared clonotypes between healthy human individuals. Only in-frame clones appear in the TCRdb table, and some are missing; sequencing was by immunoSEQ multiplex PCR. The sample holds some 2,100,000 clones, approximately 94% seen once. The material sequenced was naive CD8+ T cells from PBMCs. The receptors were gathered from a man between 18 and 29 years old in good health. Some clones in this sample may be carry-over from other donors' samples. The CDR3 runs from the conserved cysteine through the conserved F or W. The D gene is left open where the match is weak. Not all rows give a size; the values are once, few, many and, for expanded clones, a class.

len	d_gene	abundance	v_gene	j_gene	CDR3nt	CDR3aa
17	TRBD1	-	TRBV5-1	TRBJ2-7	TGCGCCAGCAGCTTGGGGGGTTGGGACAGGAGGTCCGACGAGCAGTACTTC	CASSLGGWDRRSDEQYF
15	-	-	TRBV6-4	TRBJ2-3	TGTGCCAGCAGTGACAGGGGGGAAGGCACAGATACGCAGTATTTT	CASSDRGEGTDTQYF
18	-	-	TRBV6-1	TRBJ2-3	TGTGCCAGCAGTGAAAGAGACAGATTTAAAACAAGCACAGATACGCAGTATTTT	CASSERDRFKTSTDTQYF
12	-	-	TRBV7-8	TRBJ2-7	TGTGCCAGCAGACCCGACAGCTACGAGCAGTACTTC	CASRPDSYEQYF
13	TRBD1	-	TRBV30	TRBJ1-2	TGTGCCTGGAGTGTACTCGCAGGGGGACGCTACACCTTC	CAWSVLAGGRYTF
11	-	-	TRBV11-2	TRBJ2-1	TGTGCCAGCAGCTTCGGAAGCTACCCGTTCTTC	CASSFGSYPFF
12	-	-	TRBV30	TRBJ1-1	TGTGCCTGGAGTGTACTTGGATTGGGAGCTTTCTTT	CAWSVLGLGAFF
11	TRBD2	few	TRBV18	TRBJ2-7	TGTGCCAGCGCGGGGGGGTACGAGCAGTACTTC	CASAGGYEQYF
14	-	once	TRBV27	TRBJ2-3	TGTGCCAGCAGATTTTACCCCGAGGAAGATACGCAGTATTTT	CASRFYPEEDTQYF
15	TRBD1	-	TRBV4-1	TRBJ2-7	TGCGCCAGCAGCCCCACGACAGGGGGCATTAGGGAGCAGTACTTC	CASSPTTGGIREQYF
15	-	-	TRBV7-2	TRBJ1-1	TGTGCCAGCAGCTTAGGCGAAATAGGTAACACTGAAGCTTTCTTT	CASSLGEIGNTEAFF
14	-	-	TRBV21-1	TRBJ2-2	TGTGCCAGCAGCAAAGCGGCGTCGGACGGGGAGCTGTTTTTT	CASSKAASDGELFF
14	-	once	TRBV28	TRBJ1-2	TGTGCCAGCAGTTTTCGGGGAGGTAACTATGGCTACACCTTC	CASSFRGGNYGYTF
17	TRBD2	-	TRBV15	TRBJ2-7	TGTGCCACCAGCAGAGGACTAGCGGGAGTTATTTCGGACGAGCAGTACTTC	CATSRGLAGVISDEQYF
13	-	-	TRBV7-2	TRBJ1-1	TGTGCCAGCAACCACCGAAGGGACCATGAAGCTTTCTTT	CASNHRRDHEAFF
15	-	-	TRBV11-2	TRBJ2-3	TGTGCCAGCAGCTGGGTAGCGGTTAGCACAGATACGCAGTATTTT	CASSWVAVSTDTQYF
16	TRBD1	-	TRBV13	TRBJ2-3	TGTGCCAGCAGCTTCGTCGGACAGGGGCCCACAGATACGCAGTATTTT	CASSFVGQGPTDTQYF
15	-	-	TRBV19	TRBJ2-5	TGTGCCAGTAGTACCCCCGGGACGTTCGGAGAGACCCAGTACTTC	CASSTPGTFGETQYF